The clone carrying this T cell receptor beta chain was counted many times. Its antigen is as yet unknown. The data stem from a study of T cell repertoires in cytomegalovirus infection. Study information: CMV infection and matching HLA type were both indicated by public TCR beta signatures.

CDR3 length equals 13 residues. CDR1 and CDR2 (germline): SEHNR, FQNEAQ (reference sequence). V was cut by 1 base and J by 2 bases, with 5 bases left in between. Study results and limitations: Of the TCR beta families, the public ones yielded a cumulative frequency that identified carriers of CMV plus the relevant HLA. CMV-specific TCR beta clonotypes restricted by HLA-C dominated the ex vivo response.

TCRdb re-called the reads with MiXCR, one entry per CDR3 protein. The table lists 90,000 to 130,000 distinct CDR3 sequences, roughly a tenth of them singletons. This clonotype was obtained from a human donor in good health (CMV status not recorded). Some clones in this sample may be carry-over from other donors' samples. This sequence joins TRBV7-9 and TRBJ2-5; D remains ambiguous. The sample consisted of PBMCs, sequenced either directly or after in vitro stimulation (not recorded which). CDR3 protein: CASSLGQQETQYF. DNA for the CDR3: TGTGCCAGCAGCTTAGGTCAGCAAGAGACCCAGTACTTC.